Sequencing of this T cell receptor (beta chain) was carried out in a study of regulatory T cells in long-lasting Graves disease. Points from the study as a whole: Under persistent disease, TRBV28, TRBJ1-2 and TRBJ2-5 were used preferentially. Samples came from peripheral blood alone, without thyroid tissue. It is possible that accuracy was reduced by the small size of the sample.

The authors built TCR beta libraries using iRepertoire HTBI primers and Arm-PCR of CDR3 regions. Via MiXCR, TCRdb re-called the multiplex PCR reads, giving one row per CDR3 protein. The table includes over 300,000 distinct CDR3 sequences, around a sixth detected once. Time point described: newly diagnosed GD, antithyroid drugs for less than 3 months. TCR sequences were obtained from RNA taken from PBMCs. Patients were from an endocrinology department in Xi'an, China. At least ten counts were recorded for this clonotype. Its antigen is currently unknown. The germline CDR1 and CDR2 sequences are DFQATT and SNEGSKA (reference sequence). V lost 6 bases to trimming and J lost 4 bases; unmatched junction nucleotides: 6. The CDR3 sequence is 13 residues long.

V usage is TRBV20-1 and J usage is TRBJ1-5, with 7 bases identical to TRBD1. This sample comprised peripheral blood mononuclear cells (PBMCs), obtained at new diagnosis, from a patient treated with antithyroid drugs. This sequence originates from a female donor with Graves disease. The CDR3 protein is CSADWGQNQPQHF. The DNA for the CDR3 is TGCAGTGCCGATTGGGGACAGAATCAGCCCCAGCATTTT.